Each of the 32 T cell receptor beta chains below was sequenced from the same sample in a study of T cells in Graves' hyperthyroidism and ophthalmopathy. Amplification of TCR beta CDR3 regions was performed using RNA transcripts as template. A set of HTBI primers served as the primers for a first-round RT-PCR of the TCR CDR3. TCRdb processed the multiplex PCR reads anew with MiXCR; each CDR3 protein has one entry. The sample has 500,000 to 600,000 distinct CDR3 sequences; around 45% are singletons. Material for sequencing was peripheral blood or thyroid tissue (not recorded which). All receptors derive from a young woman with Graves' hyperthyroidism.

As to this clonotype: The conserved phenylalanine or tryptophan normally closing the CDR3 is absent here, so this likely arose from a read error. The chain combines TRBV19 with TRBJ1-1, with 12 bases fitting TRBD1. The CDR3 extends over 16 amino acids. CDR1 and CDR2 (germline): LNHDA, SQIVND (reference sequence). V was clipped by 9 bases and J by 7 bases; unmatched bases: 15. The CDR3 nucleotides read TGTGCCAGCAGCCGTAAGCGGGACAGGGGGCGGGATGAAGCTTTCCTT. It is translated as CASSRKRDRGRDEAFL.

J is TRBJ2-5 and V is TRBV20-1; D tentatively reads TRBD1 or TRBD2 (7 bases each). Germline CDR1 DFQATT, CDR2 SNEGSKA (reference sequence). This CDR3 comprises 14 residues. V gave up 2 bases and J gave up 11 bases, with 21 bases separating them. The CDR3 DNA reads as TGCAGTGCTAGAAGCCAGGGAGGGACAGATACGCAGTACTTC. Translated: CSARSQGGTDTQYF.

The V call is TRBV7-2, the J call TRBJ1-1; no definite D call. Trimming pared 3 bases from V and 0 bases from J, leaving 14 bases between. Germline CDR1 and CDR2: SGHTA and FQGNSA. The CDR3 consists of 16 residues. This CDR3 reads CASSLDAVVMNTEAFF. CDR3 DNA sequence: TGTGCCAGCAGCTTGGACGCTGTCGTTATGAACACTGAAGCTTTCTTT.

The gene calls are TRBV6-5 and TRBJ2-1; the D is unclear. With 7 bases removed from V and 4 bases from J, the gap between germline ends came to 17 bases. The CDR3 has 15 residues. Germline assignment: CDR1 MNHEY and CDR2 SVGAGI. CDR3 amino acids: CASKLPYIGYNEQFF. The CDR3 nucleotides read TGTGCCAGCAAACTCCCTTACATAGGGTACAATGAGCAGTTCTTC.

The chain employs TRBV27 and TRBJ1-2; D unresolved. Germline V CDR1 and CDR2: MNHEY, SMNVEV (reference sequence). V was pared by 8 bases and J by 0 bases, with 13 bases between. CDR3 length equals 14 residues. CDR3 protein: CASGSSAPNYGYTF. CDR3 in DNA: TGTGCCAGCGGTAGTTCTGCTCCTAACTATGGCTACACCTTC.

This clonotype was detected ten times or more. The V gene is TRBV7-9, the J gene TRBJ2-5, with 12 positions matching TRBD2. Germline CDR1 SEHNR, CDR2 FQNEAQ (reference sequence). This CDR3 contains 16 residues. Trimming removed 6 bases from V and 5 bases from J; junction bases left unmatched: 10. Here the CDR3 reads CASRLRLAGEGETQYF. For the CDR3, the DNA is TGTGCCAGCAGACTACGACTAGCGGGAGAGGGGGAGACCCAGTACTTC.

In the case of this clonotype: A read error is possible here, since a much larger clone lies one base away. CDR3 loop: CASMGTSGSVAGEPFF. DNA of the CDR3: TGTGCCAGTATGGGGACTAGCGGGAGTGTCGCCGGGGAGCCGTTTTTT. The chain is built from TRBV19 and TRBJ2-2; TRBD2 aligns across 14 bases. The V gene's germline CDR1 is LNHDA and CDR2 SQIVND (reference sequence). There are 16 residues in the CDR3.

The chain is built from TRBV12-3 or TRBV12-4 and TRBJ1-1, with D unclear. The CDR3 extends over 13 amino acids. Trimming stripped 6 bases from V and 3 bases from J, with 11 bases between. The CDR3 loop reads CASRSGGDTEAFF. CDR3 coding DNA: TGTGCCAGCAGATCGGGTGGGGACACTGAAGCTTTCTTT.

The chain recombines TRBV12-3 or TRBV12-4 with TRBJ1-1; 7 nucleotides match TRBD1. This CDR3 region has 16 residues. Trimming took 4 bases from V and 1 from J; bases not matched to a gene: 9. The CDR3 reads CASSSLPGQKNTEAFF. CDR3 in DNA: TGTGCCAGCAGTTCCTTGCCGGGACAGAAGAACACTGAAGCTTTCTTT.

A note on this clonotype: This CDR3 is missing its conserved last phenylalanine or tryptophan, likely due to a read error. The DNA is left out, because the CDR3 cannot be placed on it with certainty; the CDR3 is given as TCRdb lists it. The rearrangement joins TRBV20-1 to TRBJ2-7; the D call in the table, TRBD1, was not verified against the DNA. Per the germline V gene, CDR1 is DFQATT and CDR2 is SNEGSKA (reference sequence). Inclusive of both ends, the CDR3 amounts to 8 amino acids. The CDR3 region is CSARAGAG.

The chain employs TRBV5-4 and TRBJ2-5, with 13 bases aligning to TRBD2. CDR1 and CDR2 (germline): SGHNT, YYREEE (reference sequence). The CDR3 length is 14 residues. V gave up 7 bases and J gave up 5 bases; unmatched junction bases: 5. CDR3 region: CASSGLAGDETQYF. The CDR3 DNA sequence: TGTGCCAGCTCAGGACTAGCGGGAGACGAGACCCAGTACTTC.

This chain links TRBV12-3 or TRBV12-4 with TRBJ1-4; D remains ambiguous. The length of the CDR3 is 14 residues. The V and J ends lost 7 bases and 7 bases respectively, with 16 bases between them. The CDR3 loop is CASTKTGWGEKLFF. CDR3 bases: TGTGCCAGCACTAAGACTGGGTGGGGTGAAAAACTGTTTTTT.

Comment on this clonotype: A much larger clone is a single base away; this may be a read error. The V call is TRBV6-2 or TRBV6-3, the J call TRBJ2-7, with 11 bases that match TRBD1. CDR1 MNHEY and CDR2 SVGEGT come from the germline V gene. This CDR3 is built from 15 residues. V was clipped by 2 bases and J by 5 bases; unmatched bases: 5. The CDR3 region has the DNA TGTGCCAGCAGTTACCATCGGGACAGGGGGAACGAGCAGTACTTC. Translated, it gives CASSYHRDRGNEQYF.

This clonotype was observed a handful of times. The CDR3 nucleotides read TGTGCCAGCAGGGAGTTAGAGGAAGACGAGCAGTACTTC. This gives the protein CASRELEEDEQYF. V and J are TRBV27 and TRBJ2-7; D call uncertain. CDR1 and CDR2 from the germline V gene are MNHEY and SMNVEV (reference sequence). Trimming removed 6 bases at V and 5 bases at J, with 14 bases between. The CDR3 length is 13 residues.

This clonotype was counted ten times or more. V gene TRBV20-1 combines with J gene TRBJ2-7, with D perhaps matching TRBD1 (7 bases). Germline V CDR1 and CDR2: DFQATT, SNEGSKA (reference sequence). Trimming took off 6 bases at V and 4 bases at J, with 19 bases between the two ends. The CDR3 sequence is 14 residues long. The DNA of the CDR3 is TGCAGTGCCGCCCATCAGGGGGGCTCGTACGAGCAGTACTTC. The encoded protein is CSAAHQGGSYEQYF.

V gene TRBV25-1 combines with J gene TRBJ1-2, with a weak D call TRBD1 (5 bases). V dropped 8 bases and J dropped 6 bases, with 16 bases sitting between them. There are 13 residues in the CDR3. The germline V gene has CDR1 MGHDK and CDR2 SYGVNS. The CDR3 region is CASDGGGRDGYTF. DNA for the CDR3: TGTGCCAGCGATGGGGGGGGTCGAGATGGCTACACCTTC.

This clonotype was seen ten or more times. The V call is TRBV20-1, the J call TRBJ2-7, with D tentatively TRBD1 or TRBD2 (5 bases each). V was shortened by 6 bases and J by 3 bases, with 12 bases between the two germline ends. This CDR3 is built from 12 residues. Germline values: CDR1 DFQATT, CDR2 SNEGSKA (reference sequence). The chain's CDR3 is CSATGTSYEQYF. The CDR3 region has the DNA TGCAGTGCCACCGGGACGAGCTACGAGCAGTACTTC.

Many counts were recorded for this clonotype. This sequence joins TRBV12-3 or TRBV12-4 and TRBJ2-2, with D maybe TRBD1 (6 bases). V lost 8 bases and J 6 bases, leaving 13 bases between the germline ends. The CDR3 totals 13 residues. The CDR3 region has the DNA TGTGCCAGCCGAACTACAGGGCCCGGGGAGCTGTTTTTT. Translating gives CASRTTGPGELFF.

This clonotype was counted between two and nine times. The chain combines TRBV12-3 or TRBV12-4 with TRBJ1-2; 12 positions match TRBD1. The CDR3 covers 13 residues. The junction had 0 bases not matched to a gene; V was cut back by 3 bases and J by 7 bases. The CDR3 spells CASSLGQGAGYTF. CDR3 bases: TGTGCCAGCAGTTTGGGACAGGGGGCTGGCTACACCTTC.

The rearrangement uses TRBV20-1 and TRBJ1-4; weak D call: TRBD1 (5 bases). Between the trimmed V and J ends, which lost 7 bases and 2 bases, there was a span of 17 bases. Germline V CDR1 and CDR2: DFQATT, SNEGSKA (reference sequence). The CDR3 covers 15 residues. CDR3 residues: CSVNDRDGTNEKLFF. The DNA of the CDR3 is TGCAGTGTTAACGACCGGGACGGCACTAATGAAAAACTGTTTTTT.

The gene calls are TRBV6-5 and TRBJ2-2, with unresolved D. The CDR3 is 17 amino acids. Germline-derived CDR1 and CDR2 are MNHEY and SVGAGI. V gave up 6 bases and J gave up 2 bases, with 19 bases separating them. The CDR3 DNA sequence: TGTGCCAGCAGCTTAAATCGTGAAACTGGAAACACCGGGGAGCTGTTTTTT. It yields the protein CASSLNRETGNTGELFF.

With respect to this clonotype: A much larger clone is a single base away; this may be a read error. The chain is built from TRBV12-3 or TRBV12-4 and TRBJ2-7, with TRBD1 identical over 7 bases. V trimming: 6 bases; J trimming: 6 bases; junction bases outside the gene matches: 8. The CDR3 consists of 13 residues. CDR3 DNA: TGTGCCAGCAGATCGACAGGGATGGTCGAGCAGTACTTC. This translates into CASRSTGMVEQYF.

This clonotype was detected only once. CDR3 sequence: CSVGPAERGYEQYF. The DNA for the CDR3 is TGCAGCGTTGGCCCAGCGGAGAGGGGCTACGAGCAGTACTTC. The V and J genes are TRBV20-1 and TRBJ2-7, with D possibly being TRBD1 or TRBD2 (5 bases each). The V gene's germline CDR1 is DFQATT and CDR2 SNEGSKA (reference sequence). The CDR3 is 14 residues long.

This clonotype was observed a few times. Just one base apart from a much larger clone, this may be a read error. The rearrangement joins TRBV5-1 to TRBJ1-1; a weak D match, TRBD1 (6 bases). Germline assignment: CDR1 SGHRS and CDR2 YFSETQ. This CDR3 has 15 residues. The CDR3 bases are TGCGCCAGCAGCTTAATAAGGGGGACGGGCACTGAAGCTTCCTTT. Translated, it gives CASSLIRGTGTEASF.

This clonotype appeared many times. The chain couples TRBV6-1 to TRBJ2-7, with D possibly being TRBD1 (6 bases). Trimming stripped 0 bases from V and 2 bases from J, with 14 bases between. The germline CDR1 and CDR2 sequences are MNHNS and SASEGT. The CDR3 extends over 16 amino acids. The CDR3 nucleotides read TGTGCCAGCAGTGAAGCTCCCAGGGGCACCGCCTACGAGCAGTACTTC. Residues: CASSEAPRGTAYEQYF.

The J gene is TRBJ2-1, the V gene TRBV11-2; either TRBD1 or TRBD2 may fit D (5 bases each). Germline loops: CDR1 SGHAT, CDR2 FQNNGV. The CDR3 runs to 14 residues. Trimming cost V 5 bases and J 5 bases, with 13 bases left between them. This CDR3 is CASSLRDGNNEQFF. CDR3 DNA sequence: TGTGCCAGCAGCCTCCGGGACGGGAACAATGAGCAGTTCTTC.

This clonotype was seen at least ten times. V and J are TRBV12-3 or TRBV12-4 and TRBJ1-2; 8 bases agree with TRBD1. This CDR3 spans 14 amino acids. Trimming cost V 5 bases and J 6 bases; bases outside gene matches: 8. CDR3: CASSRSGGANGYTF. DNA for the CDR3: TGTGCCAGCAGTAGATCAGGGGGCGCGAATGGCTACACCTTC.

This clonotype was seen only a few times. This chain links TRBV20-1 with TRBJ2-5; 11 bases are a match to TRBD2. After removal of 5 bases from V and 5 bases from J, the junction contained 7 bases not matched to a gene. The CDR3 is made up of 14 amino acids. Germline assignment: CDR1 DFQATT and CDR2 SNEGSKA (reference sequence). This CDR3 is CSAFSGRAGETQYF. CDR3 sequence (DNA): TGCAGTGCTTTTAGCGGGAGGGCCGGTGAGACCCAGTACTTC.

The chain carries TRBV20-1 and TRBJ2-7, with 9 bases aligning to TRBD2. The CDR3 loop spans 16 amino acids. V was pared by 3 bases and J by 4 bases, with 13 bases of the junction left unmatched. CDR1 is DFQATT and CDR2 is SNEGSKA in the germline V gene (reference sequence). CDR3 region: CSASGAGGRGEYEQYF. The CDR3 coding sequence is TGCAGTGCTAGCGGAGCGGGAGGCCGCGGAGAGTACGAGCAGTACTTC.

Many counts were recorded for this clonotype. The V call is TRBV3-1, the J call TRBJ2-5; D not resolved. V was shortened by 4 bases and J by 7 bases, with 10 bases between the two germline ends. Germline loops: CDR1 LGHDT, CDR2 YNNKEL (reference sequence). The CDR3 is made up of 12 amino acids. The CDR3 sequence: CASSPTQRTQYF. CDR3 nucleotides: TGTGCCAGCAGCCCGACGCAGAGGACCCAGTACTTC.

This clonotype was seen many times. The genes are TRBV10-3 and TRBJ2-3, with 15 bases fitting TRBD2. Per the germline V gene, CDR1 is ENHRY and CDR2 is SYGVKD. V lost 3 bases, J lost 3 bases, and 4 bases stayed unmatched. This CDR3 is 17 amino acids long. CDR3 residues: CAISEPGLAGGTDTQYF. In DNA, the CDR3 is TGTGCCATCAGTGAACCGGGACTAGCGGGAGGAACAGATACGCAGTATTTT.

This clonotype was counted many times. The chain joins TRBV7-9 to TRBJ1-6; no clear D. The CDR3 loop spans 16 amino acids. V dropped 3 bases and J dropped 7 bases, with 16 bases sitting between them. Looked up from germline, CDR1 is SEHNR and CDR2 is FQNEAQ (reference sequence). DNA for the CDR3: TGTGCCAGCAGCTTTAAGGACCCGGGTGGCAATTCACCCCTCCACTTT. Amino acid sequence: CASSFKDPGGNSPLHF.